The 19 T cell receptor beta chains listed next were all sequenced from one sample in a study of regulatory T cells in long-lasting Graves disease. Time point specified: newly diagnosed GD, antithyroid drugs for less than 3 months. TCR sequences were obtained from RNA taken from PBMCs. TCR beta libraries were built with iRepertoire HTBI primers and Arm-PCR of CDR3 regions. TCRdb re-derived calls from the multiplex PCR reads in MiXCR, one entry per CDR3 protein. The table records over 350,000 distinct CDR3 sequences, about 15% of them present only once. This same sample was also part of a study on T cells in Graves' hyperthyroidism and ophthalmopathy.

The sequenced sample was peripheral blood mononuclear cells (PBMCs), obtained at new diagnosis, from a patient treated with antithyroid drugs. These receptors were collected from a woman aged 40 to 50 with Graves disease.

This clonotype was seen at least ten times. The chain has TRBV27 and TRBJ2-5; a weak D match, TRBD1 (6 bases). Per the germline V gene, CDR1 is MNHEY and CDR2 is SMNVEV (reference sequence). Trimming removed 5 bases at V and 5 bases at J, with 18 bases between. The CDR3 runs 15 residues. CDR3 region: CASSPGTTSLETQYF. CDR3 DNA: TGTGCCAGCAGTCCCGGGACAACTTCTTTGGAGACCCAGTACTTC.

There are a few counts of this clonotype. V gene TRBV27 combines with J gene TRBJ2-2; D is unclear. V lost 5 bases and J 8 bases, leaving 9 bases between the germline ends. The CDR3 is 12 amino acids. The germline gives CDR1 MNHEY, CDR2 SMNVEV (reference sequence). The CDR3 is CASSDATGELFF. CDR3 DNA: TGTGCCAGCAGTGACGCCACGGGGGAGCTGTTTTTT.

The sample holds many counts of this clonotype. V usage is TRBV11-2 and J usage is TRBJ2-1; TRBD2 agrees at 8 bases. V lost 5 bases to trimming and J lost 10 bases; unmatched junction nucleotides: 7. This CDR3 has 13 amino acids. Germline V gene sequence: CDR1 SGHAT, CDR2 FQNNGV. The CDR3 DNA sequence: TGTGCCAGCAGCCTGGGACTAGAAGGCGAGCAGTTCTTC. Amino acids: CASSLGLEGEQFF.

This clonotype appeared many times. The CDR3 reads CASSPGLAGLRETQYF. The DNA for the CDR3 is TGTGCCAGCAGTCCCGGACTAGCGGGATTGCGCGAGACCCAGTACTTC. The chain has TRBV28 and TRBJ2-5; 12 bases are a match to TRBD2. V shed 5 bases and J 5 bases; nucleotides not matched to a gene: 9. The germline V gene encodes CDR1 MDHEN and CDR2 SYDVKM. The CDR3 spans 16 residues.

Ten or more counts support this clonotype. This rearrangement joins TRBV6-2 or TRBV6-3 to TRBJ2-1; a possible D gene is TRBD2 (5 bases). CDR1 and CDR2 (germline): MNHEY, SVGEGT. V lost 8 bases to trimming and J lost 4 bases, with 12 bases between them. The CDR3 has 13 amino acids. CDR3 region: CASPERYYNEQFF. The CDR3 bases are TGTGCCAGCCCCGAGCGGTATTACAATGAGCAGTTCTTC.

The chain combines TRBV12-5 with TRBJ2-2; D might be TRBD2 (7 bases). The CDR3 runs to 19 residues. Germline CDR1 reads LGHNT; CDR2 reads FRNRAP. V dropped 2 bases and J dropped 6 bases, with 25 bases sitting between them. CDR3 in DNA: TGTGCTAGTGGTTTGCCACGAGGTGCCTACGGCGGGGGCGCCGGGGAGCTGTTTTTT. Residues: CASGLPRGAYGGGAGELFF.

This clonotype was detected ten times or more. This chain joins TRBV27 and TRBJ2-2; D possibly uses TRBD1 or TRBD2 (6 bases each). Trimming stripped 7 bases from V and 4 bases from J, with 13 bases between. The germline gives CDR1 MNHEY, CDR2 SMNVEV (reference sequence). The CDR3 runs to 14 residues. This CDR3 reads CASTLQGGTGELFF. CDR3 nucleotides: TGTGCCAGCACATTACAGGGAGGCACCGGGGAGCTGTTTTTT.

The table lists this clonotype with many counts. CDR3 protein: CASSQGPYNEQFF. CDR3 sequence (DNA): TGTGCCAGCAGCCAGGGGCCCTACAATGAGCAGTTCTTC. The rearrangement uses TRBV3-1 and TRBJ2-1; D is possibly TRBD1 (5 bases). V lost 3 bases to trimming and J lost 2 bases, with 5 bases between them. In germline, CDR1 is LGHDT, CDR2 YNNKEL (reference sequence). This CDR3 is built from 13 residues.

Here the CDR3 reads CASSLGTTNQPQHF. CDR3 sequence (DNA): TGTGCCAGCAGCCTAGGGACAACAAATCAGCCCCAGCATTTT. V gene TRBV12-3 or TRBV12-4 combines with J gene TRBJ1-5; D is perhaps TRBD1 (6 bases). This CDR3 is built from 14 residues. Trimming left V 6 bases short and J 4 bases short, with 13 bases between.

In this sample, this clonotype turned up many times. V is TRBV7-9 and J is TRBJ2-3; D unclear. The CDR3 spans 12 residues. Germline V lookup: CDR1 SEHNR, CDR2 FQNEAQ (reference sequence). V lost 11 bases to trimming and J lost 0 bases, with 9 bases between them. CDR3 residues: CAHYYSTDTQYF. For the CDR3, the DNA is TGTGCCCATTACTACAGCACAGATACGCAGTATTTT.

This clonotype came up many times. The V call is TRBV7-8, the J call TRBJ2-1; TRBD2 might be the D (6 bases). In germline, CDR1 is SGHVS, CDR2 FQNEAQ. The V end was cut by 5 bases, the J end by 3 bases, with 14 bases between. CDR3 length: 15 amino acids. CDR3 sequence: CASSEGGVSYNEQFF. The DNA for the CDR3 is TGTGCCAGCAGCGAGGGCGGGGTCAGCTACAATGAGCAGTTCTTC.

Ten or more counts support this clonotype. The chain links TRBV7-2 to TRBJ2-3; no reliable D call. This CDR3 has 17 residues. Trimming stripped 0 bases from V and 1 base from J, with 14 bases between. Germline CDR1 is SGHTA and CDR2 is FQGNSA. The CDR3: CASSLARLPLGTDTQYF. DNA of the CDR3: TGTGCCAGCAGCTTAGCGCGGCTGCCCCTCGGCACAGATACGCAGTATTTT.

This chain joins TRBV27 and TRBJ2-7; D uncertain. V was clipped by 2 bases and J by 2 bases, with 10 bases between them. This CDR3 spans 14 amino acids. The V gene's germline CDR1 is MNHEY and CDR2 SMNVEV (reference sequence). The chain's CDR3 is CASSLPGIPYEQYF. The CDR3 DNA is TGTGCCAGCAGTTTACCAGGCATCCCCTACGAGCAGTACTTC.

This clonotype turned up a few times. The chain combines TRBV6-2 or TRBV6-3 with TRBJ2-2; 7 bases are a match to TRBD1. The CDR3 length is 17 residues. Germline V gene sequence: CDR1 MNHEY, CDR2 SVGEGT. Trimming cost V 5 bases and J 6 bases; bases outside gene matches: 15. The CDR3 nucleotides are TGTGCCAGCAGTGAAGACCCCACAGGGGCTCGCGCCGGGGAGCTGTTTTTT. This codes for CASSEDPTGARAGELFF.

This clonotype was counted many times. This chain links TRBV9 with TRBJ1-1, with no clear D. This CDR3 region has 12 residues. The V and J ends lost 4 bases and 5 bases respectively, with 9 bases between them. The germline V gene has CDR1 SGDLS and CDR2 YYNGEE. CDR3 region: CASSRDGTEAFF. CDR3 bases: TGTGCCAGCAGCCGTGATGGGACTGAAGCTTTCTTT.

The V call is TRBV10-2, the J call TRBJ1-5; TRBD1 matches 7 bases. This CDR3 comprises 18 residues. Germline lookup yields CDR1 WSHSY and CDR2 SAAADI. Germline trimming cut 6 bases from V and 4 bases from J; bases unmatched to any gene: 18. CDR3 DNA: TGCGCCAGCAGGGACCACTGGAAAGGGACAGCCGGGAATCAGCCCCAGCATTTT. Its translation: CASRDHWKGTAGNQPQHF.

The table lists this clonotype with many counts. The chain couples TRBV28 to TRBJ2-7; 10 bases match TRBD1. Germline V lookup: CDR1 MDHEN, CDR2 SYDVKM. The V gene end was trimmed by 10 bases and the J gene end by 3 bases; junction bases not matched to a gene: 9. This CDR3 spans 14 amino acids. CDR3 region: CATGEGTGVYEQYF. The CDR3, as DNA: TGTGCCACCGGTGAGGGGACAGGGGTCTACGAGCAGTACTTC.

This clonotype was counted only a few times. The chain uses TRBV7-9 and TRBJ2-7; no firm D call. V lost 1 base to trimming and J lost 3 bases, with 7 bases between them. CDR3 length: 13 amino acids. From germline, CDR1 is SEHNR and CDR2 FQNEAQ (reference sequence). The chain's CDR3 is CASSLGAHYEQYF. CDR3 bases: TGTGCCAGCAGCTTAGGTGCGCACTACGAGCAGTACTTC. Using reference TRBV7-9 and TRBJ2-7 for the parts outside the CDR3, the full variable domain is DTGVSQNPRHKITKRGQNVTFRCDPISEHNRLYWYRQTLGQGPEFLTYFQNEAQLEKSRLLSDRFSAERPKGSFSTLEIQRTEQGDSAMYLCASSLGAHYEQYFGPGTRLTVT.

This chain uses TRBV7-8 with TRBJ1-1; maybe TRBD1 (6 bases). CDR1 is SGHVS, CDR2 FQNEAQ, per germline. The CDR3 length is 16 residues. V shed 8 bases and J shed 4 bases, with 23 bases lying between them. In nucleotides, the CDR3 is TGTGCCAGCTCATCTCGCCCGAGAACACAGGGCACTGAAGCTTTCTTT. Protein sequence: CASSSRPRTQGTEAFF.